These T cell receptor beta chains were read from a single sample in a study of T cell responses to AZD1222 COVID-19 vaccine. Method: immunoSEQ multiplex PCR; TCRdb's copy keeps in-frame clones and lacks some. The sample includes over 50,000 clones, roughly four fifths of them seen just once. This specimen was peripheral blood, taken 28 days after the second AZD1222 dose. The origin of the receptors is an adult who received the AZD1222 COVID-19 vaccine. Both conserved end residues are part of each CDR3. D genes are given only for firm matches. The size entry is marked missing in some rows and otherwise reads once, few, many or a size class.

j_gene	abundance	d_gene	v_gene	CDR3aa	CDR3nt
TRBJ1-5	-	-	TRBV7-2	CASSLDKTGGQPQHF	TGTGCCAGCAGCTTAGATAAGACAGGAGGGCAGCCCCAGCATTTT
TRBJ1-2	-	TRBD1	TRBV5-4	CASSSRRGADYGYTF	TGTGCCAGCAGCTCCCGCAGGGGGGCCGACTATGGCTACACCTTC
TRBJ2-1	-	-	TRBV15	CATSRAGTYNEQFF	TGTGCCACCAGCAGAGCCGGGACATACAATGAGCAGTTCTTC
TRBJ1-1	-	-	TRBV7-9	CASSAGLGGTEAFF	TGTGCCAGCAGCGCGGGACTCGGTGGGACTGAAGCTTTCTTT
TRBJ2-2	-	-	TRBV9	CASSVGAANTGELFF	TGTGCCAGCAGCGTAGGAGCAGCTAACACCGGGGAGCTGTTTTTT
TRBJ1-5	-	-	TRBV10-3	CAISEKERGNQPQHF	TGTGCCATCAGTGAGAAAGAACGGGGCAATCAGCCCCAGCATTTT
TRBJ1-2	once	-	TRBV28	CASSLGVNYGYTF	TGTGCCAGCAGTTTAGGGGTGAACTATGGCTACACCTTC
TRBJ2-3	-	TRBD1	TRBV5-1	CASSLGGQETDTQYF	TGCGCCAGCAGCCTGGGTGGACAGGAGACAGATACGCAGTATTTT
TRBJ1-1	once	-	TRBV10-3	CAISESAQNTEAFF	TGTGCCATCAGTGAGTCTGCACAGAACACTGAAGCTTTCTTT
TRBJ2-5	-	TRBD1	TRBV2	CASKTRQGQETQYF	TGTGCCAGCAAAACTCGACAGGGGCAAGAGACCCAGTACTTC
TRBJ2-1	-	-	TRBV28	CASSLGLRGSNEQFF	TGTGCCAGCAGTCTCGGGCTGAGGGGGTCCAATGAGCAGTTCTTC
TRBJ1-4	-	-	TRBV9	CASSVSAGLSNEKLFF	TGTGCCAGCAGCGTGAGCGCAGGTCTTTCTAATGAAAAACTGTTTTTT
TRBJ2-7	-	TRBD2	TRBV6-2/TRBV6-3	CASSYLLRLAGSHEQYF	TGTGCCAGCAGTTACCTACTACGACTAGCGGGATCCCACGAGCAGTACTTC
TRBJ2-7	many	TRBD2	TRBV19	CASSSGTSGTYEQYF	TGTGCCAGTAGTTCGGGGACTAGCGGGACTTACGAGCAGTACTTC
TRBJ2-5	-	-	TRBV7-9	CASSWSPAGQETQYF	TGTGCCAGCAGTTGGAGTCCGGCGGGCCAAGAGACCCAGTACTTC
TRBJ1-4	-	-	TRBV12-3/TRBV12-4	CASSYREKLFF	TGTGCCAGCAGTTACCGCGAAAAACTGTTTTTT
TRBJ2-7	-	TRBD1	TRBV19	CASSMMGQGGLRPYEQYF	TGTGCCAGTAGTATGATGGGACAGGGGGGCCTCCGCCCCTACGAGCAGTACTTC
TRBJ2-5	-	TRBD1	TRBV29-1	CSAGQAQETQYF	TGCAGCGCCGGACAGGCCCAAGAGACCCAGTACTTC
TRBJ2-5	-	TRBD1	TRBV6-6	CASRNRDRGRGETQYF	TGTGCCAGCAGGAACCGGGACAGGGGGCGCGGTGAGACCCAGTACTTC
TRBJ1-2	-	TRBD1	TRBV28	CASRRLPGGRSDYGYTF	TGTGCCAGCCGCCGCCTCCCAGGGGGACGAAGCGACTATGGCTACACCTTC
TRBJ1-1	-	TRBD1	TRBV5-4	CASSPGQGANTEAFF	TGTGCCAGCAGCCCAGGACAGGGTGCGAACACTGAAGCTTTCTTT
TRBJ1-1	-	TRBD1	TRBV20-1	CSALDRAEAFF	TGCAGTGCTCTCGACAGGGCTGAAGCTTTCTTT
TRBJ2-7	-	TRBD2	TRBV6-2/TRBV6-3	CASSQPSGRTYEQYF	TGTGCCAGCAGCCAACCCAGCGGGAGGACCTACGAGCAGTACTTC
TRBJ1-6	few	-	TRBV7-2	CASSLVGGGMNSPLHF	TGTGCCAGCAGCTTAGTGGGGGGGGGAATGAATTCACCCCTCCACTTT
TRBJ2-1	-	TRBD2	TRBV19	CASSTSLAGGRHEQFF	TGTGCCAGTAGTACCTCACTAGCGGGAGGGCGCCATGAGCAGTTCTTC
TRBJ1-2	-	-	TRBV19	CASSMSGSAGTF	TGTGCCAGTAGTATGAGTGGTTCGGCTGGCACCTTC
TRBJ1-1	-	-	TRBV3-1/TRBV3-2	CASSQGEWVLNTEAFF	TGTGCCAGCAGCCAAGGGGAATGGGTCTTGAACACTGAAGCTTTCTTT
TRBJ2-3	-	TRBD2	TRBV6-5	CASRPTSPGPDTQYF	TGTGCCAGCAGGCCGACTAGCCCAGGACCAGATACGCAGTATTTT